A selection of T cell receptor beta chains follows, all from one sample in a study of T cells after yellow fever vaccination. TCRdb re-derived calls from the 5' RACE reads in MiXCR, one entry per CDR3 protein. This table has 45,000 to 60,000 distinct CDR3 sequences, about 6.3% appearing once. The sample in question was CD8+ T cells not binding an NS4B(214-222) dextramer, sorted from PBMCs, obtained about 41 days after the first yellow fever vaccination. These receptors all come from a man aged 18 to 29 who received the YFV17D yellow fever vaccine. CDR3s include the opening cysteine and the closing phenylalanine or tryptophan. The D gene is left open where the match is weak. Clone size is not always given. Where it is, it says once, few, many or a class for expanded clones.

CDR3 protein: CASRRYEGNTGELFF
CDR3 DNA: TGTGCCAGCAGGAGGTACGAGGGAAACACCGGGGAGCTGTTTTTT
V gene: TRBV6-1
J gene: TRBJ2-2
D gene: -
clone size: few

CDR3 protein: CASSYASQETQYF
CDR3 DNA: TGTGCCAGCAGTTACGCTTCCCAAGAGACCCAGTACTTC
V gene: TRBV6-5
J gene: TRBJ2-5
D gene: -
clone size: many

CDR3 protein: CANSLARLAGGTDTQYF
CDR3 DNA: TGTGCCAACAGTTTGGCGAGACTAGCGGGCGGCACAGATACGCAGTATTTT
V gene: TRBV28
J gene: TRBJ2-3
D gene: TRBD2
clone size: -

CDR3 protein: CASYDGAAPSEQYF
CDR3 DNA: TGTGCCAGCTACGATGGGGCCGCCCCGTCCGAGCAGTACTTC
V gene: TRBV2
J gene: TRBJ2-7
D gene: -
clone size: -

CDR3 protein: CASRDPGSDTQYF
CDR3 DNA: TGCGCCAGCCGGGACCCGGGGTCCGATACGCAGTATTTT
V gene: TRBV4-1
J gene: TRBJ2-3
D gene: -
clone size: few

CDR3 protein: CASSEGTLLAAGELFF
CDR3 DNA: TGTGCCAGCAGTGAAGGAACGCTGCTAGCGGCAGGGGAGCTGTTTTTT
V gene: TRBV6-1
J gene: TRBJ2-2
D gene: TRBD2
clone size: many

CDR3 protein: CASSLSGFDNQPQHF
CDR3 DNA: TGTGCCAGCAGTTTATCAGGGTTCGACAATCAGCCCCAGCATTTT
V gene: TRBV27
J gene: TRBJ1-5
D gene: -
clone size: few

CDR3 protein: CASSFDSEAGVTEAFF
CDR3 DNA: TGTGCCAGCAGTTTTGACTCGGAGGCAGGGGTGACTGAAGCTTTCTTT
V gene: TRBV6-2/TRBV6-3
J gene: TRBJ1-1
D gene: -
clone size: -

CDR3 protein: CSARAPRGSSYNEQFF
CDR3 DNA: TGCAGTGCTAGGGCCCCCAGGGGATCATCCTACAATGAGCAGTTCTTC
V gene: TRBV20-1
J gene: TRBJ2-1
D gene: -
clone size: -

CDR3 protein: CASSFGLAGGLGDTQYF
CDR3 DNA: TGTGCCAGCAGTTTCGGACTAGCGGGGGGGCTTGGAGATACGCAGTATTTT
V gene: TRBV6-5
J gene: TRBJ2-3
D gene: TRBD2
clone size: -

CDR3 protein: CSVEDSTNANEKLFF
CDR3 DNA: TGCAGCGTTGAAGATAGTACCAACGCGAATGAAAAACTGTTTTTT
V gene: TRBV29-1
J gene: TRBJ1-4
D gene: -
clone size: many

CDR3 protein: CASSQESVSNEQFF
CDR3 DNA: TGCGCCAGCAGCCAAGAGTCGGTCTCGAATGAGCAGTTCTTC
V gene: TRBV4-1
J gene: TRBJ2-1
D gene: -
clone size: many

CDR3 protein: CASSQGGTYEQYF
CDR3 DNA: TGTGCCAGCAGCCAGGGGGGAACCTACGAGCAGTACTTC
V gene: TRBV3-1
J gene: TRBJ2-7
D gene: -
clone size: few

CDR3 protein: CASSLNQGAKYNEQFF
CDR3 DNA: TGTGCCAGCTCACTTAATCAGGGGGCGAAGTACAATGAGCAGTTCTTC
V gene: TRBV18
J gene: TRBJ2-1
D gene: TRBD1
clone size: few

CDR3 protein: CASSQEQRRTSGTDTQYF
CDR3 DNA: TGCGCCAGCAGTCAGGAGCAACGTAGGACTAGCGGCACAGATACGCAGTATTTT
V gene: TRBV4-1
J gene: TRBJ2-3
D gene: TRBD2
clone size: many

CDR3 protein: CASRPQGPTEAFF
CDR3 DNA: TGTGCCAGCAGGCCACAGGGGCCCACTGAAGCTTTCTTT
V gene: TRBV7-6
J gene: TRBJ1-1
D gene: TRBD1
clone size: -

CDR3 protein: CASSQDLTDNTEAFF
CDR3 DNA: TGCGCCAGCAGCCAAGATCTAACGGATAACACTGAAGCTTTCTTT
V gene: TRBV4-1
J gene: TRBJ1-1
D gene: -
clone size: -

CDR3 protein: CASRTGANTEAFF
CDR3 DNA: TGTGCCAGCAGAACAGGGGCGAACACTGAAGCTTTCTTT
V gene: TRBV7-9
J gene: TRBJ1-1
D gene: TRBD1
clone size: -

CDR3 protein: CASSPWASGGANEQFF
CDR3 DNA: TGTGCCAGCAGCCCCTGGGCTAGCGGGGGCGCCAATGAGCAGTTCTTC
V gene: TRBV12-3/TRBV12-4
J gene: TRBJ2-1
D gene: TRBD2
clone size: many

CDR3 protein: CASSYSGRSPLHF
CDR3 DNA: TGTGCCAGCAGTTACAGTGGACGTTCACCCCTCCACTTT
V gene: TRBV6-5
J gene: TRBJ1-6
D gene: -
clone size: few

CDR3 protein: CSASSRLSTDTQYF
CDR3 DNA: TGCAGTGCTAGCTCTAGGCTGTCCACAGATACGCAGTATTTT
V gene: TRBV20-1
J gene: TRBJ2-3
D gene: -
clone size: -

CDR3 protein: CASRDKPLQGLADTQYF
CDR3 DNA: TGTGCCAGCAGGGACAAGCCGTTGCAGGGTTTGGCAGATACGCAGTATTTT
V gene: TRBV6-1
J gene: TRBJ2-3
D gene: -
clone size: -

CDR3 protein: CSARDQGYEQYF
CDR3 DNA: TGCAGTGCTAGAGATCAAGGGTACGAGCAGTACTTC
V gene: TRBV20-1
J gene: TRBJ2-7
D gene: -
clone size: many

CDR3 protein: CASAPGATGELFF
CDR3 DNA: TGTGCTAGCGCCCCGGGGGCCACCGGGGAGCTGTTTTTT
V gene: TRBV7-7
J gene: TRBJ2-2
D gene: -
clone size: many

CDR3 protein: CASSLDGDSNQPQHF
CDR3 DNA: TGCGCCAGCAGCCTGGACGGAGATAGCAATCAGCCCCAGCATTTT
V gene: TRBV4-3
J gene: TRBJ1-5
D gene: -
clone size: few

CDR3 protein: CASSLIAHTDTQYF
CDR3 DNA: TGTGCCAGCAGCCTAATAGCCCACACAGATACGCAGTATTTT
V gene: TRBV14
J gene: TRBJ2-3
D gene: -
clone size: many

CDR3 protein: CATRPARERETQYF
CDR3 DNA: TGCGCCACACGTCCCGCGCGGGAGCGGGAGACCCAGTACTTC
V gene: TRBV10-2
J gene: TRBJ2-5
D gene: TRBD2
clone size: -

CDR3 protein: CASSQSFSDTQYF
CDR3 DNA: TGTGCCAGCAGCCAGAGTTTTTCAGATACGCAGTATTTT
V gene: TRBV14
J gene: TRBJ2-3
D gene: -
clone size: many

CDR3 protein: CASSLSTGPSAGANVLTF
CDR3 DNA: TGTGCCAGCAGCCTTTCGACAGGGCCATCCGCTGGGGCCAACGTCCTGACTTTC
V gene: TRBV11-2
J gene: TRBJ2-6
D gene: TRBD1
clone size: few

CDR3 protein: CASSQGSQGHNSPLHF
CDR3 DNA: TGTGCCAGCAGCCAAGGAAGTCAGGGGCATAATTCACCCCTCCACTTT
V gene: TRBV3-1
J gene: TRBJ1-6
D gene: -
clone size: many

CDR3 protein: CASSLIPGLAGRDTQYF
CDR3 DNA: TGTGCCAGCAGCTTAATCCCGGGACTAGCGGGGCGGGATACGCAGTATTTT
V gene: TRBV11-2
J gene: TRBJ2-3
D gene: TRBD2
clone size: few

CDR3 protein: CASSLWQGSQPQHF
CDR3 DNA: TGTGCCAGCAGTTTATGGCAGGGGAGCCAGCCCCAGCATTTT
V gene: TRBV27
J gene: TRBJ1-5
D gene: -
clone size: -

CDR3 protein: CASSFGGNTEAFF
CDR3 DNA: TGTGCCAGCAGTTTTGGAGGGAACACTGAAGCTTTCTTT
V gene: TRBV28
J gene: TRBJ1-1
D gene: -
clone size: many

CDR3 protein: CATSSPYYRDGYTF
CDR3 DNA: TGTGCCACCAGCAGTCCCTATTACCGGGATGGCTACACCTTC
V gene: TRBV15
J gene: TRBJ1-2
D gene: -
clone size: few

CDR3 protein: CSARRQSDNYGYTF
CDR3 DNA: TGCAGTGCTAGAAGACAGAGTGATAACTATGGCTACACCTTC
V gene: TRBV20-1
J gene: TRBJ1-2
D gene: -
clone size: many

CDR3 protein: CASSFLSAGGYSDTQYF
CDR3 DNA: TGTGCCAGCAGTTTTCTATCTGCGGGGGGGTACTCAGATACGCAGTATTTT
V gene: TRBV12-3/TRBV12-4
J gene: TRBJ2-3
D gene: TRBD2
clone size: -

CDR3 protein: CASRIHRDRGHTGELFF
CDR3 DNA: TGTGCCAGCAGAATTCACCGGGACAGGGGTCACACCGGGGAGCTGTTTTTT
V gene: TRBV28
J gene: TRBJ2-2
D gene: TRBD1
clone size: few

CDR3 protein: CSVILTGTDTQYF
CDR3 DNA: TGCAGCGTTATATTGACAGGCACAGATACGCAGTATTTT
V gene: TRBV29-1
J gene: TRBJ2-3
D gene: -
clone size: many

CDR3 protein: CATSDRLAGANNEQFF
CDR3 DNA: TGTGCCACCAGTGATCGACTAGCGGGAGCAAACAATGAGCAGTTCTTC
V gene: TRBV24-1
J gene: TRBJ2-1
D gene: TRBD2
clone size: -

CDR3 protein: CASSMDRGRNSPLHF
CDR3 DNA: TGCGCCAGCAGCATGGACAGGGGCCGGAATTCACCCCTCCACTTT
V gene: TRBV5-1
J gene: TRBJ1-6
D gene: TRBD1
clone size: many

CDR3 protein: CASSQSADSYEQYF
CDR3 DNA: TGCGCCAGCAGCCAGTCAGCTGACTCCTACGAGCAGTACTTC
V gene: TRBV5-1
J gene: TRBJ2-7
D gene: -
clone size: few

CDR3 protein: CAGSGGGEQFF
CDR3 DNA: TGCGCCGGCTCAGGGGGCGGTGAGCAGTTCTTC
V gene: TRBV4-1
J gene: TRBJ2-1
D gene: TRBD1
clone size: -

CDR3 protein: CASSSRGLRSPLHF
CDR3 DNA: TGTGCCAGCAGCTCGCGCGGCCTACGATCACCCCTCCACTTT
V gene: TRBV12-3/TRBV12-4
J gene: TRBJ1-6
D gene: -
clone size: -

CDR3 protein: CASSYGAGSEQFF
CDR3 DNA: TGTGCCAGCAGTTACGGGGCGGGCAGTGAGCAGTTCTTC
V gene: TRBV6-6
J gene: TRBJ2-1
D gene: -
clone size: many

CDR3 protein: CASRQGGETQYF
CDR3 DNA: TGTGCCAGCAGACAGGGAGGGGAGACCCAGTACTTC
V gene: TRBV6-6
J gene: TRBJ2-5
D gene: -
clone size: -

CDR3 protein: CSVEPLDRELETQYF
CDR3 DNA: TGCAGCGTTGAACCCCTTGACAGGGAATTGGAGACCCAGTACTTC
V gene: TRBV29-1
J gene: TRBJ2-5
D gene: TRBD1
clone size: few

CDR3 protein: CASSYQGNNSPLHF
CDR3 DNA: TGTGCCAGCAGTTACCAGGGCAATAATTCACCCCTCCACTTT
V gene: TRBV6-5
J gene: TRBJ1-6
D gene: -
clone size: -

CDR3 protein: CATSPLPGQGSGANVLTF
CDR3 DNA: TGTGCCACCAGCCCTCTCCCGGGACAGGGTTCTGGGGCCAACGTCCTGACTTTC
V gene: TRBV15
J gene: TRBJ2-6
D gene: TRBD1
clone size: -

CDR3 protein: CASSALDRDTYEQYF
CDR3 DNA: TGTGCCAGCAGCGCACTCGACAGGGACACCTACGAGCAGTACTTC
V gene: TRBV7-9
J gene: TRBJ2-7
D gene: TRBD1
clone size: medium-sized

CDR3 protein: CAWGGGSSYNEQFF
CDR3 DNA: TGTGCCTGGGGTGGGGGAAGCTCCTACAATGAGCAGTTCTTC
V gene: TRBV30
J gene: TRBJ2-1
D gene: -
clone size: many

CDR3 protein: CASRRGGQGYTEAFF
CDR3 DNA: TGTGCCAGCAGAAGGGGGGGCCAGGGGTACACTGAAGCTTTCTTT
V gene: TRBV11-2
J gene: TRBJ1-1
D gene: -
clone size: many

CDR3 protein: CASSQWASGGSTDTQYF
CDR3 DNA: TGTGCCAGCAGCCAATGGGCAAGCGGGGGTAGCACAGATACGCAGTATTTT
V gene: TRBV4-2
J gene: TRBJ2-3
D gene: TRBD2
clone size: -

CDR3 protein: CASSPGGPPPYNEQFF
CDR3 DNA: TGTGCCAGCTCACCGGGGGGCCCCCCCCCCTACAATGAGCAGTTCTTC
V gene: TRBV18
J gene: TRBJ2-1
D gene: -
clone size: -

CDR3 protein: CASSLGTGGGTEAFF
CDR3 DNA: TGCGCCAGCAGCTTGGGCACAGGGGGGGGCACTGAAGCTTTCTTT
V gene: TRBV5-1
J gene: TRBJ1-1
D gene: TRBD1
clone size: many

CDR3 protein: CASSFPTGYNQPQHF
CDR3 DNA: TGTGCCAGCAGTTTTCCGACAGGGTACAATCAGCCCCAGCATTTT
V gene: TRBV6-2/TRBV6-3
J gene: TRBJ1-5
D gene: TRBD1
clone size: few

CDR3 protein: CASSSTKEQIWGYTF
CDR3 DNA: TGTGCCAGCAGCAGTACGAAAGAACAAATTTGGGGCTACACCTTC
V gene: TRBV3-1
J gene: TRBJ1-2
D gene: -
clone size: few

CDR3 protein: CASSYLAELNTEAFF
CDR3 DNA: TGTGCCAGCAGTTACTTGGCAGAATTGAACACTGAAGCTTTCTTT
V gene: TRBV6-5
J gene: TRBJ1-1
D gene: -
clone size: -

CDR3 protein: CSARDLRQANYGYTF
CDR3 DNA: TGCAGTGCTAGAGATCTAAGACAGGCAAACTATGGCTACACCTTC
V gene: TRBV20-1
J gene: TRBJ1-2
D gene: -
clone size: few

CDR3 protein: CASKVLLGTEAFF
CDR3 DNA: TGTGCCAGCAAAGTTTTGCTGGGGACTGAAGCTTTCTTT
V gene: TRBV11-2
J gene: TRBJ1-1
D gene: -
clone size: few